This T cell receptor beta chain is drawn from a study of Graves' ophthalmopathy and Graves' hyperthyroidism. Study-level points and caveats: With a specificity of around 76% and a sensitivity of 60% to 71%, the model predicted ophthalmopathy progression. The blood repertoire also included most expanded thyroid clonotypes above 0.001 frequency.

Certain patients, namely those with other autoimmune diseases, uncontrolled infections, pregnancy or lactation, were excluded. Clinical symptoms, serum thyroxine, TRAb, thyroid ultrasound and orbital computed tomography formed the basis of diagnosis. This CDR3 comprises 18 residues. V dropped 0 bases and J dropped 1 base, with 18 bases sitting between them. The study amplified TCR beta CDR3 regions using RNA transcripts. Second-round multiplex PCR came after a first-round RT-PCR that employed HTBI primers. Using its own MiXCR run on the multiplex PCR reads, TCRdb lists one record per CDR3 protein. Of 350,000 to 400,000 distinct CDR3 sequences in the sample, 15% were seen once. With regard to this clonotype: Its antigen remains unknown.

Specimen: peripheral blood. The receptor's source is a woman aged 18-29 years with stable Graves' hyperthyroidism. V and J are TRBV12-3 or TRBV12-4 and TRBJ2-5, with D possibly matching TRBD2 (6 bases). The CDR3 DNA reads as TGTGCCAGCAGTTTAGCGCTAAGGGGCGGGGCGGGCCAAGAGACCCAGTACTTC. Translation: CASSLALRGGAGQETQYF.